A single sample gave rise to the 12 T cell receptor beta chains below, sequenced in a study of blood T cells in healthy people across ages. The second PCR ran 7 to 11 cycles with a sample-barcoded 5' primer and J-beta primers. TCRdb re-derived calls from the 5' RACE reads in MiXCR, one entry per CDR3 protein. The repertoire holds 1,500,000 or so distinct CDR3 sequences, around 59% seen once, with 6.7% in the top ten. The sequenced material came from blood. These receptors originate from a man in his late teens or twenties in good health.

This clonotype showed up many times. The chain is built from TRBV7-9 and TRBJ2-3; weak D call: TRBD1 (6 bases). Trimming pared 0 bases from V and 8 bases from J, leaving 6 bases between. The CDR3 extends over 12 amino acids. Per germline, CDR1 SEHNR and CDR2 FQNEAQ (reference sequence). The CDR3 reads CASSLADSTQYF. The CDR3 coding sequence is TGTGCCAGCAGCTTAGCGGACAGTACGCAGTATTTT.

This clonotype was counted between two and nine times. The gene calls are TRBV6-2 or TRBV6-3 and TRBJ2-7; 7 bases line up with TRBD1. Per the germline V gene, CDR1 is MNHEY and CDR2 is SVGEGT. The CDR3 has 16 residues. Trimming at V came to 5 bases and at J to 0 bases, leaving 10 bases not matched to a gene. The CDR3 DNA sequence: TGTGCCAGCAGTCCCAGGACAGGCCTAACCTCCTACGAGCAGTACTTC. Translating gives CASSPRTGLTSYEQYF.

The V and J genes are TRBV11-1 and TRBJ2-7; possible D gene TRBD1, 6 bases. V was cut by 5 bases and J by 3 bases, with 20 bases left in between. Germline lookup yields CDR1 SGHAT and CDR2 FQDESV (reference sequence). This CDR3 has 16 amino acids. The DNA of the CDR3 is TGTGCCAGCAGCCCAGGGGAAGGGGACAATTACTACGAGCAGTACTTC. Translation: CASSPGEGDNYYEQYF.

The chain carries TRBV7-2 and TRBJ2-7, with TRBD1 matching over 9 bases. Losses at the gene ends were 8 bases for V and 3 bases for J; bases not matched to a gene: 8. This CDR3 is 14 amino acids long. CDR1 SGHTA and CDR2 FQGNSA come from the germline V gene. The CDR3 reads CASLRTGDGYEQYF. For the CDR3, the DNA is TGTGCCAGCCTGAGGACAGGGGATGGCTACGAGCAGTACTTC.

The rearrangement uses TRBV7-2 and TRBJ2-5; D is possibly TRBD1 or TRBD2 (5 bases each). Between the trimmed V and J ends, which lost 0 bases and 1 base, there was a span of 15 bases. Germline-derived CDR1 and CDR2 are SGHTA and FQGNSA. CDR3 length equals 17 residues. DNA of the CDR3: TGTGCCAGCAGCTTAGCGGGGCGAGGGCGTTCCCAAGAGACCCAGTACTTC. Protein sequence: CASSLAGRGRSQETQYF.

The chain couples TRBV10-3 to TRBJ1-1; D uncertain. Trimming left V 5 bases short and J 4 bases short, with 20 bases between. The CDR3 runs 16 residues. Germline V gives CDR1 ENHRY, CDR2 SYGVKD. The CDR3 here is CAISPPVGRAGTEAFF. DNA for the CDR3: TGTGCCATCAGTCCCCCGGTCGGAAGGGCGGGCACTGAAGCTTTCTTT.

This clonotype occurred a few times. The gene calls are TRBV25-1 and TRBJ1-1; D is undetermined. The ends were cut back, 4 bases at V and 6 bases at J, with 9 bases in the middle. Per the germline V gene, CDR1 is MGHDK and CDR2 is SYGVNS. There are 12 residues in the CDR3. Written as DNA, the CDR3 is TGTGCCAGCAGTGGAGATGGGGCTGAAGCTTTCTTT. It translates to CASSGDGAEAFF.

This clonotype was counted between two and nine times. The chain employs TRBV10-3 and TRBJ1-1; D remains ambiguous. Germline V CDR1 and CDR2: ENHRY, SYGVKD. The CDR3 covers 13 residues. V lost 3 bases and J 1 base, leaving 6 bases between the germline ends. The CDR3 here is CAISDTPNTEAFF. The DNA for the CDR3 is TGTGCCATCAGTGACACTCCGAACACTGAAGCTTTCTTT.

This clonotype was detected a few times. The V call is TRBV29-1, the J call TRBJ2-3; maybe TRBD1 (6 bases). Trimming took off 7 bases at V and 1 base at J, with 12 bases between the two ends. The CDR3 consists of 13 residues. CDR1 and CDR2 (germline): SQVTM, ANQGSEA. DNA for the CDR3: TGCAGCGCAACAGGGATGGGCACAGATACGCAGTATTTT. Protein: CSATGMGTDTQYF.

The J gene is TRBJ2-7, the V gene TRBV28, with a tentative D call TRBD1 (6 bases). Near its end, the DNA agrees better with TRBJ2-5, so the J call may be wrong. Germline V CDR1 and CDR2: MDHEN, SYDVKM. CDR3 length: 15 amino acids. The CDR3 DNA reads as TGTGCCAGCGGCCCGCGACCCCCAGGGGAAGAGACCCAGTACTTC. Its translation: CASGPRPPGEETQYF.

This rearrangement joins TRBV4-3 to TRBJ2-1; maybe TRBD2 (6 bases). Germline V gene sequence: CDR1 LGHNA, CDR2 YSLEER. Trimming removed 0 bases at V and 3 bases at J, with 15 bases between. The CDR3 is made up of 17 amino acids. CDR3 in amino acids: CASSQDRAGPIYNEQFF. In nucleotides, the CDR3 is TGCGCCAGCAGCCAAGATCGGGCGGGGCCGATCTACAATGAGCAGTTCTTC.

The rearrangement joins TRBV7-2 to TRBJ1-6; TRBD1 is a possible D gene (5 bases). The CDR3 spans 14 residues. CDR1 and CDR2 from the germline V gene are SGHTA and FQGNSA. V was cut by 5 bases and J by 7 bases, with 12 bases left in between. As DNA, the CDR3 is TGTGCCAGCAGCCCCCGGGGGATAAATTCACCCCTCCACTTT. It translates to CASSPRGINSPLHF.